This T cell receptor beta chain stems from a study of blood T cell repertoires in COVID-19. Looking at the study overall: Acute and convalescent COVID-19 specimens originated in the United States, Italy and Spain. The analysed material was cDNA or gDNA that came from T cells, B-cell-depleted T cells, or PBMCs.

In the original analysis: Amplifying reference gene primers gave estimates of nucleated cell counts. Repertoires were generated with immunoSEQ multiplex PCR, while TCRdb's copy carries only in-frame clones and drops some. That table furnishes V, J and clone size, whereas the DNA furnished D and trimming. Found here are fewer than 150,000 clones, around 83% of them singletons; the top ten hold about 4%. Germline values: CDR1 SGHRS, CDR2 YFSETQ. V lost 4 bases and J 1 base, leaving 12 bases between the germline ends. The CDR3 sequence is 16 residues long. The clonotype originates from an elderly woman with acute or convalescent COVID-19. Sequencing used peripheral blood. The V call is TRBV5-1, the J call TRBJ2-6, with D perhaps TRBD1 (6 bases). CDR3 coding DNA: TGCGCCAGCAGCAGTACTACAGGGTCTGGGGCCAACGTCCTGACTTTC. Its protein is CASSSTTGSGANVLTF.